This T cell receptor (beta chain) was obtained from a study of neurological immune-mediated disorders. This clonotype has a count of ten or more. In germline, CDR1 is LGHNA, CDR2 YNFKEQ. Deletions cut 1 base from V and 1 base from J, with 6 bases between. The CDR3 covers 14 residues. The unsorted libraries were generated from a total of 2 million PBMCs, which had been stored in RNAlater at -80 C. The output of every sequencing run exceeded 160 million TCR-beta sequences, derived from 15-18 subjects. TCRdb reprocessed the 5' RACE reads with MiXCR, giving one entry per CDR3 protein. The sample lists 40,000 to 50,000 distinct CDR3 sequences, around a tenth seen once, with 21% in the top ten.

Sample: PBMCs. This clonotype originated in a woman in her thirties or forties with HTLV-1-associated myelopathy (HAM/TSP). The chain recombines TRBV4-2 with TRBJ2-3; D unresolved. CDR3: CASSQVSGTDTQYF. DNA of the CDR3: TGTGCCAGCAGCCAAGTCTCTGGCACAGATACGCAGTATTTT.